Given below is one T cell receptor (beta chain) in context. The data are from a study of blood T cell repertoires in COVID-19. Overall study context: Sources were T cells, B-cell-depleted T cells, or PBMCs; the material itself was cDNA or gDNA.

Germline assignment: CDR1 MDHEN and CDR2 SYDVKM. The ends were cut back, 5 bases at V and 4 bases at J, with 14 bases in the middle. CDR3 size: 14 residues. The authors' processing: Estimation of nucleated cell counts relied on the amplification of reference gene primers. TCRdb's copy holds only in-frame clones and misses some; the assay was immunoSEQ multiplex PCR. The V and J calls and clone size are taken from that table; D and trimming were inferred from the DNA. The table has some 240,000 clones, roughly 84% seen once; the top ten hold approximately 1.4%. The receptor was derived from a woman aged 40 to 50 who had recovered from COVID-19. This sequence joins TRBV28 and TRBJ2-5, with D maybe TRBD1 (6 bases). Sequenced material: peripheral blood. The CDR3 DNA follows: TGTGCCAGCAGTAACCAACAGGGTCGAGAGACCCAGTACTTC. It encodes CASSNQQGRETQYF.